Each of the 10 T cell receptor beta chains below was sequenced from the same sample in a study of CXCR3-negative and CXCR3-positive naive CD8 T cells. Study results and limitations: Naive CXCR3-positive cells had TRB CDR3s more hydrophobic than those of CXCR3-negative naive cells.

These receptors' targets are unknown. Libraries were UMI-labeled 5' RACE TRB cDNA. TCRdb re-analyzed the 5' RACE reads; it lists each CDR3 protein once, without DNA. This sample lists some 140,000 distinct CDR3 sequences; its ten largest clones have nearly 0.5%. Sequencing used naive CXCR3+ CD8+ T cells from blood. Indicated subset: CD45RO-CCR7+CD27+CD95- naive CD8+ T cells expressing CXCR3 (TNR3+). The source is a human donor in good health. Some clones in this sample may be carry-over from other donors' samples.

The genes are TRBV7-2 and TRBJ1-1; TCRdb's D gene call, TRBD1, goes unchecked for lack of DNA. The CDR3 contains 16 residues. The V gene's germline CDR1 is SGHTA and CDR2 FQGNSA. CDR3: CASRNRGLGKNTEAFF.

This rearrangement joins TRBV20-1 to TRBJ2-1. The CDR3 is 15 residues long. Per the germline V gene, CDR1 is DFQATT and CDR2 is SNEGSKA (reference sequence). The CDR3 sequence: CSARVGGSVYNEQFF.

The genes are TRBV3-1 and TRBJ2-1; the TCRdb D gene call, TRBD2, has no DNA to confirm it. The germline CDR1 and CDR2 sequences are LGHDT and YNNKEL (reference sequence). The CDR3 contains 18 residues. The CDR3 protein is CASSPRTSFPSSYNEQFF.

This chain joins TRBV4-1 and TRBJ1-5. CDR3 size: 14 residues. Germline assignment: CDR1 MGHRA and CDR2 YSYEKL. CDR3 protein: CASSQDGGAQPQHF.

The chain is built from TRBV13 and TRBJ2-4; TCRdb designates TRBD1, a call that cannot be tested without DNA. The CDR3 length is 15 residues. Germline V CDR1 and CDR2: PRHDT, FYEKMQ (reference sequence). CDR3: CASSPSGTSQNIQYF.

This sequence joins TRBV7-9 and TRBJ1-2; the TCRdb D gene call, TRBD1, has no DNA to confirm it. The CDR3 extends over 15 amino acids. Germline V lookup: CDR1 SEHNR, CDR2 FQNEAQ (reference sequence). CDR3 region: CASSPRQGFNYGYTF.

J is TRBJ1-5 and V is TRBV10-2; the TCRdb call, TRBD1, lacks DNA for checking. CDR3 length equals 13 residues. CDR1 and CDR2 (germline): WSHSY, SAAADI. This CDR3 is CASSDMAPQPQHF.

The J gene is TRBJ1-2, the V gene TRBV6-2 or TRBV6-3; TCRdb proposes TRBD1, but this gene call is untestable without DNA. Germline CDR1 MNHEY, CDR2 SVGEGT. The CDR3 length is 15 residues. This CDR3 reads CASSYSMTGNYGYTF.

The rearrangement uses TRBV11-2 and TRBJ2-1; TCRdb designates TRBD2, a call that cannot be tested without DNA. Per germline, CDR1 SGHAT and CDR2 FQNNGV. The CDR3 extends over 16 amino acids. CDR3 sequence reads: CASSYPGLEEYNEQFF.

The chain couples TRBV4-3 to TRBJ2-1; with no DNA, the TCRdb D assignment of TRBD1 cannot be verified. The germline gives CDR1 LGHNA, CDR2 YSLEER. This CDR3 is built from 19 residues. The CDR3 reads CASSQDWPQDRGLWNEQFF.